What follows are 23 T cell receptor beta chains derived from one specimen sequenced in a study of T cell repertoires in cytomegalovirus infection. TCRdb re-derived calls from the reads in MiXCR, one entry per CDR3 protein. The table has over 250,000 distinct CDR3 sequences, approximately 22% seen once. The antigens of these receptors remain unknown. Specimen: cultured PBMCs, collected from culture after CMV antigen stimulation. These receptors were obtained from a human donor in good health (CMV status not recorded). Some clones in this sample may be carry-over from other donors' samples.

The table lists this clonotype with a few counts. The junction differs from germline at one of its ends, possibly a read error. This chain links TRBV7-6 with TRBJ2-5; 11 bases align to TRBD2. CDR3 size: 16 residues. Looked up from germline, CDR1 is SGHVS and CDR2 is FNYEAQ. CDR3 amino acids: CASSLNSGRAQETQYF. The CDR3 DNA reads TGTGCTAGCAGCTTAAATAGCGGGAGGGCCCAGGAGACCCAGTACTTC.

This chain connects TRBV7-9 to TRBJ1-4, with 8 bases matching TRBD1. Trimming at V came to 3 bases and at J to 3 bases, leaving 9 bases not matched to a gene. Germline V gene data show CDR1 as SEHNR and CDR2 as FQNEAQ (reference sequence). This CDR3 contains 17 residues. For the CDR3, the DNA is TGTGCCAGCAGCTTTCGATTACGACAGGGGCCTAATGAAAAACTGTTTTTT. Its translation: CASSFRLRQGPNEKLFF.

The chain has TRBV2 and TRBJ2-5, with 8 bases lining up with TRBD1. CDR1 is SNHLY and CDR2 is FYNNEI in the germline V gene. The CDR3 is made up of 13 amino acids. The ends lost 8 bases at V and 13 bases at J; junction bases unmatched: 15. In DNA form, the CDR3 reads TGTGCCAGCGATAGTAGGACAGGGCCGTCAAGGTACTTC. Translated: CASDSRTGPSRYF.

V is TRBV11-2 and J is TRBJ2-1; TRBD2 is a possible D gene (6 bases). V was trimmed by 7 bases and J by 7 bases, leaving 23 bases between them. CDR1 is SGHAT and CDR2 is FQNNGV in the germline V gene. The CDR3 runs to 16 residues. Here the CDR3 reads CASTEVGDSLGNEQFF. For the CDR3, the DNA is TGTGCCAGCACCGAAGTCGGGGACTCCCTGGGAAATGAGCAGTTCTTC.

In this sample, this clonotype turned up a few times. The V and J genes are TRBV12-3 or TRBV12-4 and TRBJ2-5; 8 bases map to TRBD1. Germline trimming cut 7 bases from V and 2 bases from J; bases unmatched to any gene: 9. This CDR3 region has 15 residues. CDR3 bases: TGTGCCAGCACCCTGACGGACAGGGAACAAGAGACCCAGTACTTC. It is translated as CASTLTDREQETQYF.

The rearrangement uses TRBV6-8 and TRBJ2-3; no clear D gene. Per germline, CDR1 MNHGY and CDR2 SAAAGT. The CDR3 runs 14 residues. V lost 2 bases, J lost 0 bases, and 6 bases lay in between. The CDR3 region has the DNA TGTGCCAGCAGTTACCGCATAAGCACAGATACGCAGTATTTT. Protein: CASSYRISTDTQYF.

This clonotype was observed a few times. The CDR3 loop is CASSKLGGEQYF. The CDR3 DNA reads TGTGCCAGCAGCAAATTAGGGGGCGAGCAGTACTTC. This chain links TRBV27 with TRBJ2-7, with D perhaps TRBD1 (6 bases). The germline V gene has CDR1 MNHEY and CDR2 SMNVEV (reference sequence). V was cut by 6 bases and J by 6 bases, with 12 bases left in between. There are 12 residues in the CDR3.

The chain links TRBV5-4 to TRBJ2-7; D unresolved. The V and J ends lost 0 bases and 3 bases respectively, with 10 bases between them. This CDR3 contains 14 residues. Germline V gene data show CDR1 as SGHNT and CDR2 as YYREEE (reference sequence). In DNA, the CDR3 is TGTGCCAGCAGCTTGGAGGGCGTAGGCTACGAGCAGTACTTC. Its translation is CASSLEGVGYEQYF.

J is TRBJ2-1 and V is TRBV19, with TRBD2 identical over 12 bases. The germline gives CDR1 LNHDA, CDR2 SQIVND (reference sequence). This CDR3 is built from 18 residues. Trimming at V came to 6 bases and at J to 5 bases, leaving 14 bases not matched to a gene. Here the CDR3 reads CASSSGLAGSFRHNEQFF. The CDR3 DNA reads TGTGCCAGTAGCTCCGGACTAGCGGGATCCTTTCGCCACAATGAGCAGTTCTTC.

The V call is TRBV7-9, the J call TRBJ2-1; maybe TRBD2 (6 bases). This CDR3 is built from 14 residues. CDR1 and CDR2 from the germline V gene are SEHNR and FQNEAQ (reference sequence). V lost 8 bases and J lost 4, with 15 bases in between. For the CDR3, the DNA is TGTGCCAGCGAGGAGGGGTCTACTTACAATGAGCAGTTCTTC. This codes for CASEEGSTYNEQFF.

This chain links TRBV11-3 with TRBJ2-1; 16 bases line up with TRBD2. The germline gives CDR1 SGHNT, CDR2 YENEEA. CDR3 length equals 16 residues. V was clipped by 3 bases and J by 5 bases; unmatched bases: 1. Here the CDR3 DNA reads TGTGCCAGCAGCTTGGGACTAGCGGGAGGGCACAATGAGCAGTTCTTC. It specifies CASSLGLAGGHNEQFF.

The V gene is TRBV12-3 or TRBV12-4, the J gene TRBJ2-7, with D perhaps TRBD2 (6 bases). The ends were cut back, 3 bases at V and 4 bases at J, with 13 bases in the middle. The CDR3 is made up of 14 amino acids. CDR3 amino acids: CASSFRAGPYEQYF. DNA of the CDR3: TGTGCCAGCAGTTTTCGGGCGGGACCATACGAGCAGTACTTC.

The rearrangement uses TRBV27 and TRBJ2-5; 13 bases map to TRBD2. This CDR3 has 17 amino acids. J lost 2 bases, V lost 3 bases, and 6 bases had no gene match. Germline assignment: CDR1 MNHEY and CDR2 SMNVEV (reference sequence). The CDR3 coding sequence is TGTGCCAGCAGTTTCCTCGGACTAGCGGGAGAACAAGAGACCCAGTACTTC. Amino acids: CASSFLGLAGEQETQYF.

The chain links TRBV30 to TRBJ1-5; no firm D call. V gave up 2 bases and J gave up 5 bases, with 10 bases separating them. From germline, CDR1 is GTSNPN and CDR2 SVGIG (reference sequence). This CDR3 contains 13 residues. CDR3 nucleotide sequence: TGTGCCTGGAGTTTCCGGGAGCATCAGCCCCAGCATTTT. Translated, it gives CAWSFREHQPQHF.

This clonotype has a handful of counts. The CDR3 sequence is CASSPSSSGQPQHF. The CDR3, as DNA: TGTGCCAGCAGCCCAAGTTCTTCGGGTCAGCCCCAGCATTTT. The chain joins TRBV7-8 to TRBJ1-5; D remains ambiguous. CDR1 and CDR2 from the germline V gene are SGHVS and FQNEAQ. The CDR3 has 14 residues. Trimming took off 5 bases at V and 6 bases at J, with 14 bases between the two ends. Full variable domain (remainder filled in from reference TRBV7-8 and TRBJ1-5): GAGVSQSPRYKVAKRGQDVALRCDPISGHVSLFWYQQALGQGPEFLTYFQNEAQLDKSGLPSDRFFAERPEGSVSTLKIQRTQQEDSAVYLCASSPSSSGQPQHFGDGTRLSIL.

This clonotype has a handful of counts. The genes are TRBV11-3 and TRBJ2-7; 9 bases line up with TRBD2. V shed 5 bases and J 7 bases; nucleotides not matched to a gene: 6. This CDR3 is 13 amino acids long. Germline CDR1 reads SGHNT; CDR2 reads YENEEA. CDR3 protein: CASSTTSGSEQYV. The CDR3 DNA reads TGTGCCAGCAGCACTACTAGCGGGTCAGAGCAGTACGTC.

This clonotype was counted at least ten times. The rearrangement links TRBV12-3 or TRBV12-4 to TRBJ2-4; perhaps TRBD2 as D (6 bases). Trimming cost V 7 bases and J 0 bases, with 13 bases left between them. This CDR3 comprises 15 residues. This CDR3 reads CASMSGLLAKNIQYF. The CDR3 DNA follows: TGTGCCAGCATGTCCGGACTACTAGCCAAAAACATTCAGTACTTC.

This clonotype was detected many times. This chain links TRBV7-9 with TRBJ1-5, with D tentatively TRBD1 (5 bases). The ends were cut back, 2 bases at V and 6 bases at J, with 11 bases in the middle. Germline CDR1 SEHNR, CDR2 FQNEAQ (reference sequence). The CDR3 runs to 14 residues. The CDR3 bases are TGTGCCAGCAGCTTATCAGGGTTGGCTCAGCCCCAGCATTTT. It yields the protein CASSLSGLAQPQHF. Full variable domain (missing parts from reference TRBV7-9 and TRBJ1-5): DTGVSQNPRHKITKRGQNVTFRCDPISEHNRLYWYRQTLGQGPEFLTYFQNEAQLEKSRLLSDRFSAERPKGSFSTLEIQRTEQGDSAMYLCASSLSGLAQPQHFGDGTRLSIL.

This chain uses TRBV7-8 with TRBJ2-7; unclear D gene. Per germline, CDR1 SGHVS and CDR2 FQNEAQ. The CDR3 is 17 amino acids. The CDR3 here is CGSSLASLQNGAYEQYV. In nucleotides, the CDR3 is TGTGGCAGCAGCTTAGCTTCCCTCCAGAATGGGGCCTACGAGCAGTACGTC.

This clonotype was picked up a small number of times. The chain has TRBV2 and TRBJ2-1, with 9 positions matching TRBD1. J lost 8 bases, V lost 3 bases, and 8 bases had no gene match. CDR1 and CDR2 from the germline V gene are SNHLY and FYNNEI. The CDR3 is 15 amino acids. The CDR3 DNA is TGTGCCAGCAGTGACCGGGGGACAGGGTGGTATGAGCAGTTCTTC. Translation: CASSDRGTGWYEQFF.

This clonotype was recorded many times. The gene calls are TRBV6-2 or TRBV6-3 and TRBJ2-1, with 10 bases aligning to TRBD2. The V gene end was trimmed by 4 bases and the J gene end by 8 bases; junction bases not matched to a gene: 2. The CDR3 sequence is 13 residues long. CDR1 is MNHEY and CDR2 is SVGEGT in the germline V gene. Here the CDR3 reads CASSSLAGDEQFF. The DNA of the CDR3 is TGTGCCAGCAGTTCTCTAGCGGGAGATGAGCAGTTCTTC.

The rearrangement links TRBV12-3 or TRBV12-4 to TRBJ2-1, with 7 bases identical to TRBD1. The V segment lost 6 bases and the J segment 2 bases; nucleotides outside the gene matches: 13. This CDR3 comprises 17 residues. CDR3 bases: TGTGCCAGCAGATATTCCGGGACAGTCCTGACCTACAATGAGCAGTTCTTC. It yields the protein CASRYSGTVLTYNEQFF.

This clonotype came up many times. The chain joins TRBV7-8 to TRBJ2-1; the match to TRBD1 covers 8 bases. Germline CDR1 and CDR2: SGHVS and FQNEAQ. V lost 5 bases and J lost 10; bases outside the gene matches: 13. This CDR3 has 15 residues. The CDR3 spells CASSHFRTGFYEQFF. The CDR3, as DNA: TGTGCCAGCAGCCATTTTCGGACAGGGTTTTACGAGCAGTTCTTC. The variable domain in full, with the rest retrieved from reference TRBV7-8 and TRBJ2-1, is GAGVSQSPRYKVAKRGQDVALRCDPISGHVSLFWYQQALGQGPEFLTYFQNEAQLDKSGLPSDRFFAERPEGSVSTLKIQRTQQEDSAVYLCASSHFRTGFYEQFFGPGTRLTVL.